This T cell receptor (beta chain) was documented in a study of blood T cell repertoires in COVID-19. Study details: T cells, B-cell-depleted T cells, or PBMCs supplied cDNA or gDNA.

In the source study's methods: Amplification from reference gene primers served as the basis for estimated nucleated cell counts. Method: immunoSEQ multiplex PCR; TCRdb's copy keeps in-frame clones and lacks some. The DNA was the basis for D and trimming; V, J and clone size are from that table. The table includes about 440,000 clones, less than 95% detected once. Participant ages covered roughly 18 to 89 years across approximately 25 US areas. Two consecutive negative NP/OP PCR tests, clearance, or resolved symptoms defined Cohort 3 recovery. Germline trimming cut 1 base from V and 5 bases from J; bases unmatched to any gene: 1. The CDR3 is 14 residues long. Germline lookup yields CDR1 LGHDT and CDR2 YNNKEL (reference sequence).

The source of this sequence is a man aged 18 to 29 who had recovered from COVID-19. The chain carries TRBV3-1 (or the pseudogene TRBV3-2) and TRBJ1-5; 8 bases map to TRBD1. Material for sequencing was PBMCs or T cells enriched from blood (not recorded which). In DNA form, the CDR3 reads TGTGCCAGCAGCCAAGGACAGGGGTATCAGCCCCAGCATTTT. Translating it yields CASSQGQGYQPQHF.